This record looks at one TCR beta chain sequence and its context. Germline CDR1 KGHDR, CDR2 SFDVKD. This CDR3 has 13 residues. This entry belongs to a study of blood T cell repertoires in COVID-19. Study in general: Material from acute and convalescent COVID-19 was sourced from the United States, Italy and Spain.

Method: immunoSEQ multiplex PCR; TCRdb's copy keeps in-frame clones and lacks some. The sample includes 100,000 to 150,000 clones, approximately 81% seen only once; the top ten take around 12%. The chain carries TRBV24-1 and TRBJ2-3, with a possible D match to TRBD2 (6 bases). This receptor was taken from a woman in her 30s who had recovered from COVID-19. Sequencing was done on a sample of peripheral blood. In DNA form, the CDR3 reads TGTGCGACCGGAGGGGAGGATACAGATACGCAGTATTTT. Amino acids: CATGGEDTDTQYF.